The 25 T cell receptor beta chains reported below all come from one sample, sequenced in a study of CD8 T cells in ankylosing spondylitis. One entry per CDR3 protein, called by TCRdb with MiXCR from the 5' RACE reads. Of roughly 150,000 distinct CDR3 sequences in the sample, around a third were seen once. The sequencing sample was made of synovial fluid, either unsorted or a sorted T cell fraction (not recorded which). These TCRs come from a male donor with ankylosing spondylitis.

The chain links TRBV12-3 or TRBV12-4 to TRBJ2-7; 9 bases match TRBD1. J was trimmed by 5 bases and V by 5 bases; bases with no gene match: 10. The CDR3 spans 15 residues. CDR3 loop: CASSRAGQGIHEQYF. DNA of the CDR3: TGTGCCAGCAGTCGAGCGGGACAGGGAATCCACGAGCAGTACTTC.

V gene TRBV7-3 combines with J gene TRBJ2-7; a possible D gene is TRBD1 (6 bases). The CDR3 is made up of 12 amino acids. CDR1 is SGHTA, CDR2 FQGTGA, per germline. Deletions cut 4 bases from V and 5 bases from J, with 9 bases between. For the CDR3, the DNA is TGTGCCAGCAGCTCCAGGACAGACGAGCAGTACTTC. It translates to CASSSRTDEQYF.

This clonotype has at least ten counts. V is TRBV5-6 and J is TRBJ2-7, with D possibly being TRBD2 (5 bases). The CDR3 contains 16 residues. Deletions cut 4 bases from V and 0 bases from J, with 17 bases between. CDR1 is SGHDT and CDR2 is YYEEEE in the germline V gene. The CDR3 region is CASSPGFGASSYEQYF. CDR3 in DNA: TGTGCCAGCAGCCCGGGATTTGGCGCTTCCTCCTACGAGCAGTACTTC.

This clonotype was recorded at least ten times. Germline is not matched at one junction end, which may reflect a read error. CDR3 sequence: CASSLGGAPYEQYF. CDR3 sequence (DNA): TGCGCCAGCAGCTTGGGTGGGGCACCTTACGAGCAGTACTTC. V and J are TRBV28 and TRBJ2-7; TRBD1 is a possible D gene (5 bases). The germline V gene encodes CDR1 MDHEN and CDR2 SYDVKM. CDR3 size: 14 residues.

The gene calls are TRBV6-2 or TRBV6-3 and TRBJ1-4; no definite D call. Trimming removed 0 bases at V and 10 bases at J, with 9 bases between. CDR3 length: 13 amino acids. Germline lookup yields CDR1 MNHEY and CDR2 SVGEGT. Written as DNA, the CDR3 is TGTGCCAGCAGTTACTCAGTGGGAGGAAAACTGTTTTTT. Its translation is CASSYSVGGKLFF.

This clonotype was seen a handful of times. This sequence joins TRBV29-1 and TRBJ1-4; 9 nucleotides agree with TRBD1. Germline lookup yields CDR1 SQVTM and CDR2 ANQGSEA. There are 12 residues in the CDR3. Losses at the gene ends were 6 bases for V and 5 bases for J; bases not matched to a gene: 1. CDR3 residues: CSVGTGNEKLFF. CDR3 DNA sequence: TGCAGCGTCGGGACAGGGAATGAAAAACTGTTTTTT.

Points on this clonotype: The final CDR3 position lacks the conserved phenylalanine or tryptophan, pointing to a likely read error. It is unclear where the CDR3 begins or ends on the DNA, so no DNA is shown, and the CDR3 is as TCRdb lists it. V is TRBV20-1 and J is TRBJ2-1; TRBD2, as called in the table, went unchecked against the DNA. Germline loops: CDR1 DFQATT, CDR2 SNEGSKA (reference sequence). The CDR3 extends over 11 residues, inclusive of both ends. This CDR3 is CSAREGLAGVL.

The gene calls are TRBV5-1 and TRBJ1-2; unclear D gene. Trimming took 0 bases from V and 7 from J, leaving 7 bases between them. The CDR3 length is 12 residues. In germline, CDR1 is SGHRS, CDR2 YFSETQ. Here the CDR3 reads CASSLERFGYTF. The CDR3 DNA is TGCGCCAGCAGCTTGGAACGGTTTGGCTACACCTTC.

The rearrangement uses TRBV6-1 and TRBJ2-1, with D possibly TRBD2 on 6 matching bases. This CDR3 is built from 15 residues. Between the trimmed V and J ends, which lost 6 bases and 6 bases, there was a span of 18 bases. Germline CDR1 is MNHNS and CDR2 is SASEGT. The CDR3 spells CASSTGPGGRNEQFF. CDR3 sequence (DNA): TGTGCCAGCAGCACCGGGCCCGGGGGTCGCAATGAGCAGTTCTTC.

The chain couples TRBV6-1 to TRBJ2-5, with D possibly being TRBD2 (5 bases). From germline, CDR1 is MNHNS and CDR2 SASEGT. This CDR3 has 14 residues. V lost 2 bases to trimming and J lost 10 bases, with 17 bases between them. CDR3 protein: CASSELGIGADQYF. CDR3 DNA: TGTGCCAGCAGTGAATTAGGGATAGGAGCGGACCAGTACTTC.

This clonotype was detected a few times. This sequence joins TRBV20-1 and TRBJ1-2, with no clear D. The V end lost 3 bases, the J end lost 7 bases, and 12 bases lay between the germline ends. The germline CDR1 and CDR2 sequences are DFQATT and SNEGSKA (reference sequence). CDR3 length: 12 amino acids. Here the CDR3 DNA reads TGCAGTGCTAGCGGGCCCTTTATTGGCTACACCTTC. Translation: CSASGPFIGYTF.

This clonotype was seen more than once but under ten times. This rearrangement joins TRBV20-1 to TRBJ1-5; maybe TRBD1 (5 bases). In germline, CDR1 is DFQATT, CDR2 SNEGSKA (reference sequence). V was clipped by 1 base and J by 3 bases, with 10 bases between them. The CDR3 covers 14 residues. This chain's CDR3 is CSARAGSVNQPQHF. CDR3 nucleotides: TGCAGTGCTAGAGCAGGGTCGGTCAATCAGCCCCAGCATTTT.

This clonotype was detected ten times or more. The chain's CDR3 is CASSSDDYEQYF. In DNA, the CDR3 is TGTGCCAGCAGTTCCGACGACTACGAGCAGTACTTC. The genes are TRBV12-3 or TRBV12-4 and TRBJ2-7; D unresolved. The length of the CDR3 is 12 residues. The ends were cut back, 4 bases at V and 3 bases at J, with 7 bases in the middle.

The chain has TRBV5-1 and TRBJ2-1, with 7 nucleotides matching TRBD2. Germline CDR1 and CDR2: SGHRS and YFSETQ. The length of the CDR3 is 14 residues. V was clipped by 6 bases and J by 1 base; unmatched bases: 4. In nucleotides, the CDR3 is TGCGCCAGCATCGCGGGGGATTCCTACAATGAGCAGTTCTTC. As protein: CASIAGDSYNEQFF. Full variable domain (outside the CDR3, taken from reference TRBV5-1 and TRBJ2-1): KAGVTQTPRYLIKTRGQQVTLSCSPISGHRSVSWYQQTPGQGLQFLFEYFSETQRNKGNFPGRFSGRQFSNSRSEMNVSTLELGDSALYLCASIAGDSYNEQFFGPGTRLTVL.

The chain joins TRBV18 to TRBJ2-7; D is undetermined. CDR1 and CDR2 (germline): KGHSH, LQKENI. V lost 3 bases and J 4 bases, leaving 7 bases between the germline ends. The CDR3 length is 12 residues. The CDR3 nucleotides are TGTGCCAGCTCACCCACGGAGTACGAGCAGTACTTC. This encodes CASSPTEYEQYF.

The chain carries TRBV29-1 and TRBJ2-7; 12 bases line up with TRBD2. CDR1 and CDR2 from the germline V gene are SQVTM and ANQGSEA. The CDR3 runs 13 residues. V was clipped by 6 bases and J by 6 bases; unmatched bases: 6. This chain's CDR3 is CSVGTSGSGEQYF. DNA for the CDR3: TGCAGCGTCGGGACTAGCGGGTCTGGCGAGCAGTACTTC.

The chain uses TRBV5-1 and TRBJ2-2; D is possibly TRBD2 (6 bases). The CDR3 consists of 15 residues. Germline V CDR1 and CDR2: SGHRS, YFSETQ. V was cut by 4 bases and J by 4 bases, with 14 bases left in between. The CDR3 sequence: CASSAGIGGTGELFF. In DNA form, the CDR3 reads TGCGCCAGCAGCGCCGGAATCGGGGGCACCGGGGAGCTGTTTTTT.

This clonotype was seen more than once but under ten times. DNA of the CDR3: TGCAGTTCCCGGCAGCGGCAAGAGACCCAGTACTTC. Translating it yields CSSRQRQETQYF. This chain uses TRBV20-1 with TRBJ2-5; D might be TRBD2 (5 bases). CDR1 is DFQATT and CDR2 is SNEGSKA in the germline V gene (reference sequence). The CDR3 extends over 12 amino acids. With 8 bases removed from V and 2 bases from J, the gap between germline ends came to 12 bases.

CDR3 amino acids: CASGLGGDYNEQFF. The CDR3 coding sequence is TGCGCCAGCGGCCTCGGGGGGGATTATAATGAGCAGTTCTTC. The gene calls are TRBV5-1 and TRBJ2-1; 8 nucleotides align to TRBD2. The CDR3 is 14 residues long. Germline CDR1 reads SGHRS; CDR2 reads YFSETQ. Unmatched junction bases numbered 10, after V lost 7 bases and J lost 7 bases. The complete variable domain, with remaining parts taken from reference TRBV5-1 and TRBJ2-1, reads KAGVTQTPRYLIKTRGQQVTLSCSPISGHRSVSWYQQTPGQGLQFLFEYFSETQRNKGNFPGRFSGRQFSNSRSEMNVSTLELGDSALYLCASGLGGDYNEQFFGPGTRLTVL.

CDR3 in DNA: TGCAGTGCTAGAAGGTTGGGTGGGGACACTGAAGCTTTCTTT. It specifies CSARRLGGDTEAFF. The chain has TRBV20-1 and TRBJ1-1; D not resolved. CDR3 length equals 14 residues. Trimming shortened V by 2 bases and J by 3 bases, and 13 bases separated the two germline ends. CDR1 DFQATT and CDR2 SNEGSKA come from the germline V gene (reference sequence).

The chain combines TRBV7-3 with TRBJ2-2; D possibly corresponds to TRBD1 (6 bases). The V end was cut by 1 base, the J end by 6 bases, with 12 bases between. Germline V gives CDR1 SGHTA, CDR2 FQGTGA. This CDR3 spans 15 amino acids. The CDR3 loop reads CASSLIQGPAGELFF. As DNA, the CDR3 is TGTGCCAGCAGCTTAATTCAGGGGCCGGCCGGGGAGCTGTTTTTT.

CDR3 residues: CASSFGDPGADTQYF. In DNA form, the CDR3 reads TGTGCCAGCAGCTTTGGGGACCCCGGGGCAGATACGCAGTATTTT. The chain links TRBV5-6 to TRBJ2-3; D may correspond to TRBD1 or TRBD2 (5 bases each). Germline CDR1 reads SGHDT; CDR2 reads YYEEEE. CDR3 size: 15 residues. The V gene lost 2 bases and the J gene lost 4 bases, with 14 bases spanning the gap.

This clonotype was seen more than once but under ten times. The CDR3 DNA is TGTGCCAGCAGCAAAGTGTACCATAGCCTTAAAGAGACCCAGTACTTC. As protein: CASSKVYHSLKETQYF. This chain connects TRBV21-1 to TRBJ2-5. TRBV21-1 is listed as a pseudogene. This CDR3 is built from 16 residues.

This clonotype was counted once. This sequence joins TRBV5-1 and TRBJ1-5; a possible D gene is TRBD1 (5 bases). V lost 0 bases and J 9 bases, leaving 13 bases between the germline ends. Germline-derived CDR1 and CDR2 are SGHRS and YFSETQ. CDR3 length: 14 residues. CDR3: CASSLDGAVGPQHF. The CDR3 DNA reads as TGCGCCAGCAGCTTGGATGGGGCTGTAGGGCCCCAGCATTTT.

This clonotype appeared a few times. This rearrangement joins TRBV7-9 to TRBJ2-5; D ambiguous. Trimming pared 2 bases from V and 5 bases from J, leaving 6 bases between. The CDR3 contains 12 residues. Germline values: CDR1 SEHNR, CDR2 FQNEAQ (reference sequence). The CDR3 DNA sequence: TGTGCCAGCAGCTTAAACGGGGAGACCCAGTACTTC. Translated: CASSLNGETQYF. The variable domain in full, with the rest retrieved from reference TRBV7-9 and TRBJ2-5, is DTGVSQNPRHKITKRGQNVTFRCDPISEHNRLYWYRQTLGQGPEFLTYFQNEAQLEKSRLLSDRFSAERPKGSFSTLEIQRTEQGDSAMYLCASSLNGETQYFGPGTRLLVL.